The source of this T cell receptor (beta chain) is a study of cytomegalovirus exposure and HLA in healthy donors. Study-wide results and limits: One variant, a missense change in DCLRE1C, was linked in a later analysis to TCR beta V- and J-gene trimming. Of the V segments, some could not be distinguished, including TRBV6-2 and TRBV6-3, and were excluded.

Per the germline V gene, CDR1 is MNHEY and CDR2 is SMNVEV (reference sequence). CDR3 length equals 15 residues. V was cut by 4 bases and J by 4 bases, with 11 bases left in between. With 60 Vbeta and 13 Jbeta primers, the PCR was carried out. Produced via immunoSEQ multiplex PCR; TCRdb's table is partial and in-frame only. There are about 150,000 clones in the sample; 80% occur only once, and around an eighth lies in the top ten. Note on this clone: The antigen is unknown.

The chain recombines TRBV27 with TRBJ1-6, with D possibly matching TRBD1 (5 bases). This receptor was identified in a woman aged 40 to 50 in good health and CMV-seronegative. Input material: PBMCs. This CDR3 is CASSSGISYNSPLHF. The CDR3 DNA follows: TGTGCCAGCAGTTCAGGGATTAGTTATAATTCACCCCTCCACTTT.